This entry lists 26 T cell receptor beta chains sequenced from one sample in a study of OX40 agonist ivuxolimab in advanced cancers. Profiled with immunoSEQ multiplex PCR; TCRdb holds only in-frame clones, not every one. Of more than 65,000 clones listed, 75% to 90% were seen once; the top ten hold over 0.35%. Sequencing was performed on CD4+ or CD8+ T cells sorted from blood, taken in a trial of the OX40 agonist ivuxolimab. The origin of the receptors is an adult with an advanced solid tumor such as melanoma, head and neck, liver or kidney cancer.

For the CDR3, the DNA is TGTGCCAGCAGTCCGGGACAGCCTAATGAAAAACTGTTTTTT. Translation gives CASSPGQPNEKLFF. V is TRBV27 and J is TRBJ1-4, with TRBD1 matching 7 bases. The trim removed 5 bases at V and 3 bases at J, leaving 3 bases unmatched. The CDR3 loop spans 14 amino acids. The germline CDR1 and CDR2 sequences are MNHEY and SMNVEV (reference sequence).

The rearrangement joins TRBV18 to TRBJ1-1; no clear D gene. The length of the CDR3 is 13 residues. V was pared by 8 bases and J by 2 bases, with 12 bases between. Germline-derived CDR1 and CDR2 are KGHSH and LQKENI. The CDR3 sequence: CASTRTANTEAFF. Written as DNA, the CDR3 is TGTGCCAGCACCCGGACGGCTAACACTGAAGCTTTCTTT.

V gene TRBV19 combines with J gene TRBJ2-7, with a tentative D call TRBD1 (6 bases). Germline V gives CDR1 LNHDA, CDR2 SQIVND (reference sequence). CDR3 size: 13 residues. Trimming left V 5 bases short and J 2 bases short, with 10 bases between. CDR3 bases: TGTGCCAGTAGTCGGACAGCTACCTACGAGCAGTACTTC. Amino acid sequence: CASSRTATYEQYF.

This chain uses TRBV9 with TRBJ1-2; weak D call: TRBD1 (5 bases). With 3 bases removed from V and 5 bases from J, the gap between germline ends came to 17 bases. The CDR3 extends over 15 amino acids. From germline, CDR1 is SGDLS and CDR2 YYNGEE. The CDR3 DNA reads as TGTGCCAGCAGCGCACACTCCGGGGGTGGGTATGGCTACACCTTC. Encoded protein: CASSAHSGGGYGYTF.

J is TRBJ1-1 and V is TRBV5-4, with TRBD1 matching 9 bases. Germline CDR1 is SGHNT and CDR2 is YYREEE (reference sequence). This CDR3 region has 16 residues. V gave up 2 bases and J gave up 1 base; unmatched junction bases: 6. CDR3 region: CASSLGQGQGNTEAFF. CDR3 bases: TGTGCCAGCAGCTTAGGACAGGGACAGGGGAACACTGAAGCTTTCTTT.

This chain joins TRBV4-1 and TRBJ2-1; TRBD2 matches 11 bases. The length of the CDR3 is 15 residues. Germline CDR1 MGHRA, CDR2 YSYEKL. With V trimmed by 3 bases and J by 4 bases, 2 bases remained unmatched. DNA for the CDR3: TGCGCCAGCAGCCAGGGGACTAGCGGTTACAATGAGCAGTTCTTC. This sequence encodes CASSQGTSGYNEQFF.

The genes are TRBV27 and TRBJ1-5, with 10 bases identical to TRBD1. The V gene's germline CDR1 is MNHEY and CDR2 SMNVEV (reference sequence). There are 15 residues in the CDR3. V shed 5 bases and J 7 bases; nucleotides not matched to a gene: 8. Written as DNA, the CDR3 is TGTGCCAGCAGTCAGGGACAGGGGTTAGGGCAGCCCCAGCATTTT. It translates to CASSQGQGLGQPQHF.

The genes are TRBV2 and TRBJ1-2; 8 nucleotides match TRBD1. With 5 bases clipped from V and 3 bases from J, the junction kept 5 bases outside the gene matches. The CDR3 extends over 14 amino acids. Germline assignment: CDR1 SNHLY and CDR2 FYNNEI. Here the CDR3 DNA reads TGTGCCAGCAGTACCAGGGGGCGCGACTATGGCTACACCTTC. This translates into CASSTRGRDYGYTF. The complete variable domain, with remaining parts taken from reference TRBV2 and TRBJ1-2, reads EPEVTQTPSHQVTQMGQEVILRCVPISNHLYFYWYRQILGQKVEFLVSFYNNEISEKSEIFDDQFSVERPDGSNFTLKIRSTKLEDSAMYFCASSTRGRDYGYTFGSGTRLTVV.

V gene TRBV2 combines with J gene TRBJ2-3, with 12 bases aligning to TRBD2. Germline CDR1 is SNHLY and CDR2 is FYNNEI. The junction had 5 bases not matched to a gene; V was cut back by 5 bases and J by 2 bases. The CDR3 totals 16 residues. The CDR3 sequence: CASSKGLAGTTDTQYF. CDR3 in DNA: TGTGCCAGCAGTAAAGGACTAGCGGGGACCACAGATACGCAGTATTTT.

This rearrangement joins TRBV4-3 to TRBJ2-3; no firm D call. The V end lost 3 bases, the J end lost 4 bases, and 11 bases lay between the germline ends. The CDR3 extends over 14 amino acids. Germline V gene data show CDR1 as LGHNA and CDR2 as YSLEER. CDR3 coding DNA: TGCGCCAGCAGCCAGGATCCTTCGTCAGATACGCAGTATTTT. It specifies CASSQDPSSDTQYF.

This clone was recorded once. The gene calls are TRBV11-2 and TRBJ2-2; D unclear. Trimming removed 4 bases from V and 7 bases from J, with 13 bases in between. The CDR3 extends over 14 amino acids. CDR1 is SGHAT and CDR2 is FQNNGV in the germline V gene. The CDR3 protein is CASSSKWGIGELFF. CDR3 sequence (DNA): TGTGCCAGCAGCTCAAAATGGGGAATCGGGGAGCTGTTTTTT.

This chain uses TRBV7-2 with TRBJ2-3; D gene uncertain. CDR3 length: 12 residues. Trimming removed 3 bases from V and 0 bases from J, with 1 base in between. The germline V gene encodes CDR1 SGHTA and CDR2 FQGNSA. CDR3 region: CASSFSTDTQYF. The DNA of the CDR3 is TGTGCCAGCAGCTTCAGCACAGATACGCAGTATTTT.

CDR3 loop: CATSSQYTGELFF. Here the CDR3 DNA reads TGTGCCACCAGCAGTCAATACACCGGGGAGCTGTTTTTT. The chain links TRBV15 to TRBJ2-2; D is ambiguous. CDR3 length equals 13 residues. Germline CDR1 LNHNV, CDR2 YYDKDF (reference sequence). Trimming removed 3 bases from V and 3 bases from J, with 5 bases in between.

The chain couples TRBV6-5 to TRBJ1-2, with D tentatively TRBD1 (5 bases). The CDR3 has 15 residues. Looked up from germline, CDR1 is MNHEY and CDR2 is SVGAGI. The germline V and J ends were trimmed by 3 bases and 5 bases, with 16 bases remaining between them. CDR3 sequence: CASSYGGGMSYGYTF. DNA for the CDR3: TGTGCCAGCAGTTATGGGGGGGGTATGTCGTATGGCTACACCTTC.

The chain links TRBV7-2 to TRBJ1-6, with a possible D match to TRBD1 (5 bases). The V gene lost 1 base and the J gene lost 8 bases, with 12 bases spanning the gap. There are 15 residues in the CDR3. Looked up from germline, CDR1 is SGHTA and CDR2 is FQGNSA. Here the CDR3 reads CASSLGSGRDSPLHF. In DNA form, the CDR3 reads TGTGCCAGCAGCTTAGGTTCAGGGAGGGATTCACCCCTCCACTTT.

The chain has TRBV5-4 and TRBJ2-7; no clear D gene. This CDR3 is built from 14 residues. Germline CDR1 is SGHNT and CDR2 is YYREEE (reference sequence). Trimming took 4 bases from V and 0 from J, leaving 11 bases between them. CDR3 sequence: CASSTDPDSYEQYF. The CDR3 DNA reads TGTGCCAGCAGCACGGACCCCGACTCCTACGAGCAGTACTTC.

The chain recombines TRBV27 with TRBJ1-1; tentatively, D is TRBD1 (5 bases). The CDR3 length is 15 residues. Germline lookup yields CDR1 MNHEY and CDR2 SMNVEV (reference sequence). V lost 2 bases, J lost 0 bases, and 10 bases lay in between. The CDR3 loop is CASSLNLRVNTEAFF. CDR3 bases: TGTGCCAGCAGTTTAAATCTCAGGGTGAACACTGAAGCTTTCTTT.

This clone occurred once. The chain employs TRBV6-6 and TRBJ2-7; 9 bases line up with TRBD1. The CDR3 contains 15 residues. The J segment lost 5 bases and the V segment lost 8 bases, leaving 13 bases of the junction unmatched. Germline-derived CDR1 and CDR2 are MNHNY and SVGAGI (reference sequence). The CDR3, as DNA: TGTGCCAGCTCCCTGAAACAGGGGGCGGAAAACGAGCAGTACTTC. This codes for CASSLKQGAENEQYF.

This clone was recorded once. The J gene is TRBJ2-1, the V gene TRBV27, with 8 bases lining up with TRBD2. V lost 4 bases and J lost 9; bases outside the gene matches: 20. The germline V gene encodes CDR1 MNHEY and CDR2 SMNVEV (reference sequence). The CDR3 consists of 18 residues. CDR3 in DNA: TGTGCCAGCAGTTCTTTGGGAGCGGGAGTGTTTCTGGCAGGTGAGCAGTTCTTC. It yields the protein CASSSLGAGVFLAGEQFF.

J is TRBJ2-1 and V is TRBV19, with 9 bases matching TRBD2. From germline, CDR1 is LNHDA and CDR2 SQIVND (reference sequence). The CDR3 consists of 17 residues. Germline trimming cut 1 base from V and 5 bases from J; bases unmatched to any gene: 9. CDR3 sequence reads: CASSIGTGLAGHNEQFF. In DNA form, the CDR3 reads TGTGCCAGTAGTATAGGCACGGGCCTAGCGGGACACAATGAGCAGTTCTTC.

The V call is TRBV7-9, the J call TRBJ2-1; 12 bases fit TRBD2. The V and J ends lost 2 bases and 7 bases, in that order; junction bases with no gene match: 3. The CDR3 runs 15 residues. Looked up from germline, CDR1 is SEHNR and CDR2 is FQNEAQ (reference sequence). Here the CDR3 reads CASSLTTSGRNEQFF. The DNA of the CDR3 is TGTGCCAGCAGCTTAACCACTAGCGGGAGGAATGAGCAGTTCTTC. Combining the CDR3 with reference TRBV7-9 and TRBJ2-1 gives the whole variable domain DTGVSQNPRHKITKRGQNVTFRCDPISEHNRLYWYRQTLGQGPEFLTYFQNEAQLEKSRLLSDRFSAERPKGSFSTLEIQRTEQGDSAMYLCASSLTTSGRNEQFFGPGTRLTVL.

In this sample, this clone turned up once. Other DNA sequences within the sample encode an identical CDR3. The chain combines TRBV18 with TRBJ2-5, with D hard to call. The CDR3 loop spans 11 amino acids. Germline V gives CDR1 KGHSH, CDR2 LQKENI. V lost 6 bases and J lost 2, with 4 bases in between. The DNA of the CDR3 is TGTGCCAGCTCCCCGCAAGAGACCCAGTACTTC. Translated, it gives CASSPQETQYF.

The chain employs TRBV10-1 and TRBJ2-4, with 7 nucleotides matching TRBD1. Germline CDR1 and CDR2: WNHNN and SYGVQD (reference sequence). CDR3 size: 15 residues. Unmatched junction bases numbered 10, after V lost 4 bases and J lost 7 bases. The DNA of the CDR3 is TGCGCCAGCAGTGCAACAGGGGCGGAGGAGAACATTCAGTACTTC. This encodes CASSATGAEENIQYF.

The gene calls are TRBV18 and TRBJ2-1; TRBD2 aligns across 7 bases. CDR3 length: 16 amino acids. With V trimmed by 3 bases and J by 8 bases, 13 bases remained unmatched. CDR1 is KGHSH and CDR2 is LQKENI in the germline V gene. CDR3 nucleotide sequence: TGTGCCAGCTCACCGATCGGCGGGAGTAATAACTATGAGCAGTTCTTC. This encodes CASSPIGGSNNYEQFF.

CDR3 nucleotide sequence: TGTGCCAGCAGCTTAGGACAGGGGGCTTACAATGAGCAGTTCTTC. Translated: CASSLGQGAYNEQFF. The rearrangement links TRBV11-3 to TRBJ2-1, with 10 bases identical to TRBD1. Germline V gene data show CDR1 as SGHNT and CDR2 as YENEEA. V dropped 1 base and J dropped 4; count of bases not matched to a gene: 1. The CDR3 runs to 15 residues.

CDR3: CASSWSYRGNYEQYF. CDR3 DNA sequence: TGTGCCAGCAGTTGGTCCTACAGGGGAAACTACGAGCAGTACTTC. V usage is TRBV6-5 and J usage is TRBJ2-7, with 7 positions matching TRBD1. The ends lost 4 bases at V and 3 bases at J; junction bases unmatched: 9. Germline loops: CDR1 MNHEY, CDR2 SVGAGI. CDR3 size: 15 residues.